This T cell receptor beta chain appears in the sequencing data of a study of early T cells in non-severe SARS-CoV-2 infection. Study-level information: The study sequenced bulk RNA from unsorted whole blood, with chains unpaired.

Findings of the study overall: A preference for anti-spike CD8 responses marked VDJdb matching, which missed private and CD4 specificities.

Notes on this clonotype: The target antigen is unknown.

Separate cDNA molecules each had unique molecular identifiers attached to them. TCRdb analysed the 5' RACE reads with MiXCR anew, one entry per CDR3 protein. The data show tens of thousands of distinct CDR3 sequences, about 10% seen once. This TCR derives from an adult who was a healthcare worker with PCR-confirmed SARS-CoV-2 infection or an uninfected control (not recorded which). Material: whole blood.

The CDR3 reads CASSPRAGGETQYF. Written as DNA, the CDR3 is TGTGCCAGCTCACCGCGAGCGGGAGGCGAGACCCAGTACTTC. The chain carries TRBV18 and TRBJ2-5, with TRBD2 matching over 9 bases. Unmatched junction bases numbered 4, after V lost 3 bases and J lost 5 bases. Germline CDR1 is KGHSH and CDR2 is LQKENI. The CDR3 is made up of 14 amino acids. The complete variable domain, with remaining parts taken from reference TRBV18 and TRBJ2-5, reads NAGVMQNPRHLVRRRGQEARLRCSPMKGHSHVYWYRQLPEEGLKFMVYLQKENIIDESGMPKERFSAEFPKEGPSILRIQQVVRGDSAAYFCASSPRAGGETQYFGPGTRLLVL.